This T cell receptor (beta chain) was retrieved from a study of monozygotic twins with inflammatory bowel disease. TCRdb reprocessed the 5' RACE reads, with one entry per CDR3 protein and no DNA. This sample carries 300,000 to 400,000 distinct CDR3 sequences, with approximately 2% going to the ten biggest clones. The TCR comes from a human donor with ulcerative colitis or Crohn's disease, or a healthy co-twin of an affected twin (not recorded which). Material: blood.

The chain's CDR3 is CSAPVAGSSYNEQFF. V gene TRBV20-1 combines with J gene TRBJ2-1; TCRdb proposes TRBD2, but this gene call is untestable without DNA. CDR1 and CDR2 from the germline V gene are DFQATT and SNEGSKA (reference sequence). The CDR3 is 15 amino acids.